The 24 T cell receptor beta chains below come from one sample, sequenced in a study of naive and memory T cell subsets. Ligated cDNA underwent four rounds of PCR with nested alpha and beta constant region primers and SP2. TCRdb independently ran MiXCR on the 5' RACE reads; one entry per CDR3 protein. The table includes 50,000 to 60,000 distinct CDR3 sequences, over 6% detected once. An oligonucleotide containing a UMI was ligated to the 3' end of TCR cDNA. These receptors all come from a female donor in good health.

This clonotype was picked up a small number of times. V gene TRBV12-3 or TRBV12-4 combines with J gene TRBJ2-1, with D possibly matching TRBD2 (7 bases). With 3 bases removed from V and 15 bases from J, the gap between germline ends came to 15 bases. The CDR3 has 12 residues. The DNA for the CDR3 is TGTGCCAGCAGTTTGCGACTAGCAGGGGTGTTCTTC. Translated, it gives CASSLRLAGVFF.

This clonotype has ten or more counts. The gene calls are TRBV28 and TRBJ1-5, with D unclear. Trimming took 6 bases from V and 0 from J, leaving 9 bases between them. The CDR3 contains 14 residues. CDR1 is MDHEN, CDR2 SYDVKM, per germline. The CDR3 bases are TGTGCCAGCAGCTCTGGAGGTAGCAATCAGCCCCAGCATTTT. Its protein is CASSSGGSNQPQHF.

The rearrangement joins TRBV2 to TRBJ2-5; 10 bases map to TRBD1. The junction had 14 bases not matched to a gene; V was cut back by 6 bases and J by 1 base. Germline V gives CDR1 SNHLY, CDR2 FYNNEI. The CDR3 loop spans 18 amino acids. The CDR3: CASSSGTGEKDGQETQYF. DNA for the CDR3: TGTGCCAGCAGCTCCGGGACAGGGGAAAAGGATGGCCAAGAGACCCAGTACTTC.

There are a few counts of this clonotype. The rearrangement links TRBV20-1 to TRBJ2-5, with TRBD2 matching 10 bases. V was pared by 2 bases and J by 5 bases, with 5 bases of the junction left unmatched. Per germline, CDR1 DFQATT and CDR2 SNEGSKA (reference sequence). The length of the CDR3 is 14 residues. CDR3 protein: CSARPTSGVETQYF. The DNA for the CDR3 is TGCAGTGCTAGACCCACTAGCGGGGTTGAGACCCAGTACTTC.

This chain joins TRBV5-1 and TRBJ1-1, with D uncertain. This CDR3 comprises 15 residues. Germline-derived CDR1 and CDR2 are SGHRS and YFSETQ. Trimming shortened V by 1 base and J by 4 bases, and 14 bases separated the two germline ends. CDR3 protein: CASSLLPSVGTEAFF. The CDR3 DNA is TGCGCCAGCAGCTTGTTGCCCTCGGTCGGCACTGAAGCTTTCTTT.

The sample holds many counts of this clonotype. The chain combines TRBV29-1 with TRBJ1-4; unclear D gene. The CDR3 runs to 13 residues. Trimming took 6 bases from V and 2 from J, leaving 10 bases between them. Germline CDR1 SQVTM, CDR2 ANQGSEA. CDR3 in amino acids: CSVLTETNEKLFF. The DNA of the CDR3 is TGCAGCGTGCTCACGGAGACTAATGAAAAACTGTTTTTT.

This clonotype has at least ten counts. The chain joins TRBV30 to TRBJ2-5; TRBD2 is a possible D gene (5 bases). Trimming took 0 bases from V and 4 from J, leaving 9 bases between them. Germline assignment: CDR1 GTSNPN and CDR2 SVGIG (reference sequence). The length of the CDR3 is 13 residues. This chain's CDR3 is CAWSVLEGETQYF. The CDR3 DNA reads as TGTGCCTGGAGTGTACTTGAGGGAGAGACCCAGTACTTC.

This clonotype was detected ten times or more. CDR3 in amino acids: CASSFGGFEAFF. CDR3 DNA sequence: TGTGCCAGCAGCTTCGGGGGTTTTGAAGCTTTCTTT. This sequence joins TRBV7-9 and TRBJ1-1; maybe TRBD1 (5 bases). The CDR3 sequence is 12 residues long. The V gene lost 3 bases and the J gene lost 7 bases, with 9 bases spanning the gap. Per germline, CDR1 SEHNR and CDR2 FQNEAQ (reference sequence).

V and J are TRBV20-1 and TRBJ2-2, with a possible D match to TRBD2 (6 bases). V gave up 2 bases and J gave up 5 bases, with 15 bases separating them. Germline CDR1 is DFQATT and CDR2 is SNEGSKA (reference sequence). The CDR3 extends over 15 amino acids. CDR3: CSARFAGRLTGELFF. The CDR3 coding sequence is TGCAGTGCTAGATTTGCGGGACGGCTAACCGGGGAGCTGTTTTTT.

This clonotype was seen repeatedly, ten times or more. This chain joins TRBV6-6 and TRBJ2-7, with unresolved D. Germline V CDR1 and CDR2: MNHNY, SVGAGI (reference sequence). The CDR3 is made up of 14 amino acids. V lost 9 bases and J lost 1, with 16 bases in between. The CDR3 DNA reads as TGTGCCAGTAGAAGAGACATGCCTTCCTACGAGCAGTACTTC. This codes for CASRRDMPSYEQYF.

This clonotype turned up a few times. At one end the junction does not follow the germline gene, possibly because of a read error. The rearrangement links TRBV28 to TRBJ1-2; maybe TRBD1 (5 bases). The CDR3 runs 12 residues. Germline loops: CDR1 MDHEN, CDR2 SYDVKM. The CDR3 coding sequence is TGTGCCAGCAGAGCGGGACTTTATGGCGACACCTTC. Translation: CASRAGLYGDTF.

There are many counts of this clonotype. The chain employs TRBV28 and TRBJ1-1; no reliable D call. V was trimmed by 7 bases and J by 1 base, leaving 7 bases between them. The CDR3 runs to 12 residues. CDR1 is MDHEN and CDR2 is SYDVKM in the germline V gene. The CDR3 nucleotides are TGTGCCAGCACGGTAGGGAACACTGAAGCTTTCTTT. Protein: CASTVGNTEAFF.

The V call is TRBV7-3, the J call TRBJ2-7; the D is unclear. CDR1 and CDR2 (germline): SGHTA, FQGTGA. The CDR3 is 13 residues long. V gave up 1 base and J gave up 3 bases, with 7 bases separating them. The CDR3 DNA sequence: TGTGCCAGCAGCTTAAACAGCTACTACGAGCAGTACTTC. This encodes CASSLNSYYEQYF. Drawing the rest from reference TRBV7-3 and TRBJ2-7, the complete variable domain is GAGVSQTPSNKVTEKGKYVELRCDPISGHTALYWYRQSLGQGPEFLIYFQGTGAADDSGLPNDRFFAVRPEGSVSTLKIQRTERGDSAVYLCASSLNSYYEQYFGPGTRLTVT.

This clonotype was recorded many times. The rearrangement links TRBV3-1 to TRBJ1-1; D possibly corresponds to TRBD1 (6 bases). This CDR3 spans 13 amino acids. V was shortened by 6 bases and J by 1 base, with 9 bases between the two germline ends. The germline V gene encodes CDR1 LGHDT and CDR2 YNNKEL (reference sequence). The CDR3 DNA reads TGTGCCAGCAGGACGGACAGGAACACTGAAGCTTTCTTT. Protein: CASRTDRNTEAFF.

At least ten counts were recorded for this clonotype. CDR3 nucleotide sequence: TGTGCCAGCAGCTTCGCTAGATTCTCCTACAATGAGCAGTTCTTC. Protein product: CASSFARFSYNEQFF. The chain is built from TRBV7-2 and TRBJ2-1; D unclear. CDR3 size: 15 residues. Germline V gives CDR1 SGHTA, CDR2 FQGNSA. Trimming removed 3 bases from V and 0 bases from J, with 9 bases in between.

Notes on this clonotype: One end of the junction varies from germline; a read error may be responsible. The gene calls are TRBV7-6 and TRBJ1-5; TRBD1 is a possible D gene (5 bases). The CDR3 runs to 14 residues. CDR1 is SGHVS and CDR2 is FNYEAQ in the germline V gene. The CDR3 here is CASSLGVGVQPQPF. The CDR3 nucleotides read TGTGCCAGCAGCTTAGGGGTAGGGGTTCAGCCCCAGCCTTTT.

This clonotype was seen many times. The V call is TRBV6-2 or TRBV6-3, the J call TRBJ1-5, with TRBD1 matching 8 bases. The V and J ends lost 8 bases and 6 bases, in that order; junction bases with no gene match: 12. The CDR3 contains 15 residues. Germline lookup yields CDR1 MNHEY and CDR2 SVGEGT. The CDR3, as DNA: TGTGCCAGCCAACGCCCGACAGGGGTTGGTCAGCCCCAGCATTTT. This sequence encodes CASQRPTGVGQPQHF.

This clonotype has only a few counts. V and J are TRBV29-1 and TRBJ1-4; D remains unclear. V was trimmed by 5 bases and J by 7 bases, leaving 20 bases between them. Germline V lookup: CDR1 SQVTM, CDR2 ANQGSEA. This CDR3 region has 15 residues. DNA for the CDR3: TGCAGCGTTATTGGGGAGACTGCAGAGGGTGAAAAACTGTTTTTT. Translated: CSVIGETAEGEKLFF.

This clonotype was counted a few times. The rearrangement joins TRBV20-1 to TRBJ2-5, with 7 bases that match TRBD1. The CDR3 runs 13 residues. Germline CDR1 DFQATT, CDR2 SNEGSKA (reference sequence). The ends lost 2 bases at V and 2 bases at J; junction bases unmatched: 2. The CDR3 coding sequence is TGCAGTGCTAGAAGGGGACAGCAAGAGACCCAGTACTTC. Translation gives CSARRGQQETQYF.

The sample holds a few counts of this clonotype. This chain uses TRBV11-2 with TRBJ2-1; D remains unclear. The CDR3 has 13 residues. Per the germline V gene, CDR1 is SGHAT and CDR2 is FQNNGV. Trimming pared 1 base from V and 7 bases from J, leaving 8 bases between. CDR3 amino acids: CASSLVSMNEQFF. The CDR3 coding sequence is TGTGCCAGCAGCTTAGTAAGCATGAATGAGCAGTTCTTC.

This clonotype has only a few counts. J is TRBJ2-5 and V is TRBV7-3; perhaps D is TRBD1 or TRBD2 (5 bases each). CDR1 is SGHTA, CDR2 FQGTGA, per germline. The CDR3 contains 17 residues. The V end lost 5 bases, the J end lost 5 bases, and 24 bases lay between the germline ends. CDR3 sequence reads: CASSPKPGLRNGETQYF. CDR3 bases: TGTGCCAGCAGCCCTAAACCGGGGCTCCGAAACGGGGAGACCCAGTACTTC. The full variable domain, in which reference TRBV7-3 and TRBJ2-5 provide the parts outside the CDR3, is GAGVSQTPSNKVTEKGKYVELRCDPISGHTALYWYRQSLGQGPEFLIYFQGTGAADDSGLPNDRFFAVRPEGSVSTLKIQRTERGDSAVYLCASSPKPGLRNGETQYFGPGTRLLVL.

The chain employs TRBV7-8 and TRBJ2-1, with TRBD2 as a possible D gene (6 bases). CDR1 is SGHVS and CDR2 is FQNEAQ in the germline V gene. The CDR3 is made up of 14 amino acids. With 2 bases removed from V and 9 bases from J, the gap between germline ends came to 14 bases. The CDR3 DNA reads as TGTGCCAGCAGCTTATCGGGTTCGGAGGGTGAGCAGTTCTTC. It yields the protein CASSLSGSEGEQFF.

In its sample, this clonotype was seen a few times. The J gene is TRBJ1-1, the V gene TRBV10-3; 8 bases map to TRBD1. Looked up from germline, CDR1 is ENHRY and CDR2 is SYGVKD. Trimming at V came to 4 bases and at J to 10 bases, leaving 2 bases not matched to a gene. The CDR3 is 11 amino acids. This chain's CDR3 is CAISAGTGAFF. CDR3 coding DNA: TGTGCCATCAGTGCCGGGACAGGAGCTTTCTTT.

This clonotype has ten or more counts. V and J are TRBV6-5 and TRBJ1-1, with 8 bases that match TRBD1. Germline V gene lookup returns CDR1 MNHEY and CDR2 SVGAGI. After removal of 5 bases from V and 3 bases from J, the junction contained 5 bases not matched to a gene. This CDR3 is built from 14 residues. CDR3 nucleotide sequence: TGTGCCAGCAGTGGCAGGGGGCGAGACACTGAAGCTTTCTTT. Protein product: CASSGRGRDTEAFF.